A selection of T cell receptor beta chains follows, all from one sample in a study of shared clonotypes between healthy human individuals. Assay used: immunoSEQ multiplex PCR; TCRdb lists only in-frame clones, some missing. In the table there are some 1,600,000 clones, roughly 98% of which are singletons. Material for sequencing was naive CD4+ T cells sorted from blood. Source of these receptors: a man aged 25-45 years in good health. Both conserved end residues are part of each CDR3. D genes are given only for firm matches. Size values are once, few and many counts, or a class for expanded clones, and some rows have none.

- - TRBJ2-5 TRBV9 TGTGCCAGCAGCGTGGGGGACGCTAGGGCGGAGACCCAGTACTTC CASSVGDARAETQYF
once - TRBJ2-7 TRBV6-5 TGTGCCAGCAGTTACCGTTTTTTAGGCAGCGCCTACGAGCAGTACTTC CASSYRFLGSAYEQYF
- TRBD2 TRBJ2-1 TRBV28 TGTGCCAGCGGGGGGCGGCTAGCGGGAGGGCGTGAGCAGTTCTTC CASGGRLAGGREQFF
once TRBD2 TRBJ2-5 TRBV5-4 TGTGCCAGCAGCCGCGGGGGGGAGACCCAGTACTTC CASSRGGETQYF
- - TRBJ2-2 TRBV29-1 TGCAGCGTTAGGGTTGGTACGACCGGGGAGCTGTTTTTT CSVRVGTTGELFF
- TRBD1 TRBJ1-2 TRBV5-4 TGTGCCAGCAGCTTAGGCGCCAGACTACGGGACAGGGGGCTTGGCTACACCTTC CASSLGARLRDRGLGYTF
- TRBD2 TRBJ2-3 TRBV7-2 TGTGCCAGCAGCTCTCCGGGACTAAGCACAGATACGCAGTATTTT CASSSPGLSTDTQYF
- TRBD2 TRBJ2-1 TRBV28 TGTGCCAGCAGTTTCCTAGCGGGAGTTTTTTCCTACAATGAGCAGTTCTTC CASSFLAGVFSYNEQFF
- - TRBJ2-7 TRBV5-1 TGCGCCAGCAGCGGGGCGGGGTTAACCTACGAGCAGTACTTC CASSGAGLTYEQYF
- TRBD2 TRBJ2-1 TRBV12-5 TGTGCTAGTGGTTTGGCCTTCCTGGGACTAGCGGGAGTCACGATCCCGGGGGACAATGAGCAGTTCTTC CASGLAFLGLAGVTIPGDNEQFF
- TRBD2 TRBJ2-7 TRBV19 TGTGCCAGTAGTATACCCAGTGGTAGACTAGCGCGGGACGAGCAGTACTTC CASSIPSGRLARDEQYF
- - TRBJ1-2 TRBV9 TGTGCCAGCAGCGTAGGGGCAGGTTCGGGACAAGTCTACACCTTC CASSVGAGSGQVYTF
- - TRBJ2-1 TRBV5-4 TGTGCCAGCAGCTACGAGACAAGCTCCTACAATGAGCAGTTCTTC CASSYETSSYNEQFF
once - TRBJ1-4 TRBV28 TGTGCCAGCAGCAAAGGGATTATTGAAAAACTGTTTTTT CASSKGIIEKLFF
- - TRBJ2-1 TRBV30 TGTGCCTGGGGGATTCTTGGGGGCAATGAGCAGTTCTTC CAWGILGGNEQFF
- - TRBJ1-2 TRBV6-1 TGTGCCAGCAGTGAAGCGTTTCCTGCCTACACCTTC CASSEAFPAYTF
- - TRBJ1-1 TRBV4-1 TGCGCCAGCAGCCAAGGCAGGGTCACTGAAGCTTTCTTT CASSQGRVTEAFF
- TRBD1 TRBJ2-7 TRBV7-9 TGTGCCAGCAGCTCGGACAGGAGCTCCTACGAGCAGTACTTC CASSSDRSSYEQYF
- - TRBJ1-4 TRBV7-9 TGTGCCAGCAGCTTGGCCACACATATAGGTGAAAAACTGTTTTTT CASSLATHIGEKLFF
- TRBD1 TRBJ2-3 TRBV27 TGTGCCAGCAGACTACCCGGGACAGGGGCGTCAGATACGCAGTATTTT CASRLPGTGASDTQYF
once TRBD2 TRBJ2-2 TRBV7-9 TGTGCCAGCAGGACCCTAGCGGTGAACACCGGGGAGCTGTTTTTT CASRTLAVNTGELFF
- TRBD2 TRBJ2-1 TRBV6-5 TGTGCCAGCAGTTATCTGACTAGCGGACAGTACAATGAGCAGTTCTTC CASSYLTSGQYNEQFF
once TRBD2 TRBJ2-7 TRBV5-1 TGCGCCAGCACGGAAACTAGCGGAATGTACGAGCAGTACTTC CASTETSGMYEQYF
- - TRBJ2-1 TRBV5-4 TGTGCCAGCAGCTCCCCGGGCTTGGCGGATGAGCAGTTCTTC CASSSPGLADEQFF
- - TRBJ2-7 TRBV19 TGTGCCAGTAGTACCCTAGAGGGAGCCCTCTCCTACGAGCAGTACTTC CASSTLEGALSYEQYF
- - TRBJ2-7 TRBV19 TGTGCCAGTAGTGCAATCCCGACCCTCACCTCCTACGAGCAGTACTTC CASSAIPTLTSYEQYF
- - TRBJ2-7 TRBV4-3 TGCGCCAGCAGCCAAGATCTGTCGGGGTGGGAGCAGTACTTC CASSQDLSGWEQYF
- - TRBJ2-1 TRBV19 TGTGCCAGTCGATCCGAAACTTTCTACAATGAGCAGTTCTTC CASRSETFYNEQFF
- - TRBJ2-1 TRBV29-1 TGCAGCGTTGCAAAGACTAGCTCCTACAATGAGCAGTTCTTC CSVAKTSSYNEQFF
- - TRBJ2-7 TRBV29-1 TGCAGCGTTGTTAAGGGTACCTACGAGCAGTACTTC CSVVKGTYEQYF
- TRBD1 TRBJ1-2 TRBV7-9 TGTGCCAGCAGCTTAGTCCCGACAGGGGAATCCTATGGCTACACCTTC CASSLVPTGESYGYTF
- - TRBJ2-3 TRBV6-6 TGTGCCAGCAGCCTACGTCGGGGAAGCACAGATACGCAGTATTTT CASSLRRGSTDTQYF
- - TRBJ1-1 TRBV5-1 TGCGCCAGCAGCCTCGGGGGATTGGGACACCCTATGAACACTGAAGCTTTCTTT CASSLGGLGHPMNTEAFF
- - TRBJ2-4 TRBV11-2 TGTGCCAGCACGGCCAAAAACATTCAGTACTTC CASTAKNIQYF
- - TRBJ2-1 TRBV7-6 TGTGCCAGCAGCCCCGACCCTTCCGGGCTCAATGAGCAGTTCTTC CASSPDPSGLNEQFF
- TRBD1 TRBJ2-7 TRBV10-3 TGTGCCATCAGTGAATCGAGACAGGGGTCCGAGCAGTACTTC CAISESRQGSEQYF
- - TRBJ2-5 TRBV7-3 TGTGCCAGCAGTGTTACAGGGCCCCAAGAGACCCAGTACTTC CASSVTGPQETQYF
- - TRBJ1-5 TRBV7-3 TGTGCCAGCAGCTTTATATCCGTTCAGGGGCGAAATCAGCCCCAGCATTTT CASSFISVQGRNQPQHF
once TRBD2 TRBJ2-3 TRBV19 TGTGCCAGCACCGTAATCGGGATAGCGGGAGAGAACACAGATACGCAGTATTTT CASTVIGIAGENTDTQYF
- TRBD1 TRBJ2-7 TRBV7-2 TGTGCCAGCAGCCTGACAGGGATCTCCTACGAGCAGTACTTC CASSLTGISYEQYF
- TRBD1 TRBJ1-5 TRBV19 TGTGCCAGTAGTACGGGACAGCGCAATCAGCCCCAGCATTTT CASSTGQRNQPQHF
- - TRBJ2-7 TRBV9 TGTGCCAGCAGCTCGACGGAGGGGTTTGGTTACGAGCAGTACTTC CASSSTEGFGYEQYF
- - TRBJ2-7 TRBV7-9 TGTGCCAGCAGCCCAATACGGCTGGACGGCAACTACGAGCAGTACTTC CASSPIRLDGNYEQYF
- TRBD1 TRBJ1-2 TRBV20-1 TGCAGTGCTTCCAGGGGGGGCTACACCTTC CSASRGGYTF